Below are 27 T cell receptor beta chains sequenced from a single sample in a study of blood T cell repertoires in COVID-19. Method: immunoSEQ multiplex PCR; TCRdb's copy keeps in-frame clones and lacks some. The sample yields approximately 170,000 clones, around 85% seen once. Sequences were obtained from peripheral blood. Receptors were obtained from a woman aged 50 to 65 with acute or convalescent COVID-19.

This chain uses TRBV5-6 with TRBJ1-5; TRBD1 agrees at 7 bases. Germline assignment: CDR1 SGHDT and CDR2 YYEEEE. The CDR3 loop spans 17 amino acids. Trimming removed 3 bases from V and 0 bases from J; junction bases left unmatched: 9. The CDR3: CASSSKQGSYSNQPQHF. CDR3 coding DNA: TGTGCCAGCAGCTCAAAACAGGGGTCGTATAGCAATCAGCCCCAGCATTTT.

This clone was recorded once. V is TRBV9 and J is TRBJ2-7; TRBD2 is a possible D gene (5 bases). This CDR3 is built from 13 residues. Per the germline V gene, CDR1 is SGDLS and CDR2 is YYNGEE. The ends were cut back, 3 bases at V and 0 bases at J, with 7 bases in the middle. The CDR3 DNA reads as TGTGCCAGCAGCGGCGGACTCTCCTACGAGCAGTACTTC. It encodes CASSGGLSYEQYF.

The chain is built from TRBV18 and TRBJ1-2; D gene ambiguous. V lost 3 bases, J lost 1 base, and 6 bases lay in between. The CDR3 consists of 13 residues. The germline CDR1 and CDR2 sequences are KGHSH and LQKENI. CDR3 sequence reads: CASSPRDNYGYTF. In DNA form, the CDR3 reads TGTGCCAGCTCACCCCGGGATAACTATGGCTACACCTTC.

This chain joins TRBV9 and TRBJ2-6; 8 bases agree with TRBD1. V shed 1 base and J 1 base; nucleotides not matched to a gene: 4. Germline assignment: CDR1 SGDLS and CDR2 YYNGEE. The CDR3 contains 17 residues. The CDR3 region has the DNA TGTGCCAGCAGCGTAAGACAGGGGACTTCTGGGGCCAACGTCCTGACTTTC. It encodes CASSVRQGTSGANVLTF.

J is TRBJ1-6 and V is TRBV18, with D possibly matching TRBD1 (5 bases). This CDR3 is 13 amino acids long. Germline V gives CDR1 KGHSH, CDR2 LQKENI. V shed 6 bases and J shed 10 bases, with 13 bases lying between them. CDR3: CASSEGEGSPLHF. As DNA, the CDR3 is TGTGCCAGCTCGGAAGGGGAGGGCTCACCCCTCCACTTT.

The chain carries TRBV28 and TRBJ1-3; D uncertain. V lost 1 base and J lost 2, with 6 bases in between. The CDR3 covers 14 residues. The germline gives CDR1 MDHEN, CDR2 SYDVKM. The CDR3: CASSLSRTGNTIYF. DNA for the CDR3: TGTGCCAGCAGTTTATCCAGGACTGGAAACACCATATATTTT.

This chain links TRBV3-1 (or the pseudogene TRBV3-2) with TRBJ2-1; 9 bases line up with TRBD2. The trim removed 4 bases at V and 2 bases at J, leaving 3 bases unmatched. The CDR3 is 15 residues long. The V gene's germline CDR1 is LGHDT and CDR2 YNNKEL (reference sequence). This CDR3 is CASSLAGAAYNEQFF. The CDR3 DNA reads TGTGCCAGCAGCCTAGCGGGGGCCGCCTACAATGAGCAGTTCTTC.

The chain has TRBV3-1 (or the pseudogene TRBV3-2) and TRBJ1-1; possibly TRBD1 for D (5 bases). The CDR3 is made up of 14 amino acids. Germline assignment: CDR1 LGHDT and CDR2 YNNKEL (reference sequence). The V gene lost 3 bases and the J gene lost 4 bases, with 12 bases spanning the gap. DNA for the CDR3: TGTGCCAGCAGCCAGGGGGGAGGGACCACTGAAGCTTTCTTT. Protein sequence: CASSQGGGTTEAFF.

The V call is TRBV6-5, the J call TRBJ1-2, with a possible D match to TRBD1 (5 bases). The germline CDR1 and CDR2 sequences are MNHEY and SVGAGI. The V end was cut by 9 bases, the J end by 4 bases, with 15 bases between. The CDR3 length is 13 residues. CDR3 region: CASSPGIGYGYTF. The CDR3 nucleotides read TGTGCCAGTTCCCCAGGGATCGGCTATGGCTACACCTTC.

This chain connects TRBV6-2 or TRBV6-3 to TRBJ1-2, with TRBD1 identical over 7 bases. The CDR3 is made up of 16 amino acids. J was trimmed by 1 base and V by 4 bases; bases with no gene match: 9. The germline V gene has CDR1 MNHEY and CDR2 SVGEGT. DNA for the CDR3: TGTGCCAGCAGTTGGACTTCACAGGGGCTTAACTATGGCTACACCTTC. Its protein product is CASSWTSQGLNYGYTF.

V gene TRBV19 combines with J gene TRBJ1-1, with 7 bases matching TRBD1. There are 14 residues in the CDR3. With V trimmed by 6 bases and J by 1 base, 5 bases remained unmatched. Germline CDR1 reads LNHDA; CDR2 reads SQIVND (reference sequence). CDR3 in DNA: TGTGCCAGTAGAATGGACAGGCCGAACACTGAAGCTTTCTTT. This encodes CASRMDRPNTEAFF.

This chain connects TRBV19 to TRBJ1-6; D might be TRBD1 (6 bases). The CDR3 totals 14 residues. Trimming cost V 5 bases and J 8 bases, with 13 bases left between them. Germline V gene data show CDR1 as LNHDA and CDR2 as SQIVND (reference sequence). The CDR3 spells CASSSRTEDSPLHF. CDR3 in DNA: TGTGCCAGTAGTTCCCGGACAGAAGATTCACCCCTCCACTTT. The variable domain in full, with the rest retrieved from reference TRBV19 and TRBJ1-6, is DGGITQSPKYLFRKEGQNVTLSCEQNLNHDAMYWYRQDPGQGLRLIYYSQIVNDFQKGDIAEGYSVSREKKESFPLTVTSAQKNPTAFYLCASSSRTEDSPLHFGNGTRLTVT.

The chain recombines TRBV12-5 with TRBJ2-7; the match to TRBD2 covers 11 bases. With V trimmed by 6 bases and J by 1 base, 5 bases remained unmatched. The germline V gene has CDR1 LGHNT and CDR2 FRNRAP. This CDR3 is 15 amino acids long. CDR3 coding DNA: TGTGCTAGTGGCCGAGGGACTAGCGGATCCTACGAGCAGTACTTC. This encodes CASGRGTSGSYEQYF.

The J gene is TRBJ1-2, the V gene TRBV6-6, with unresolved D. Between the trimmed V and J ends, which lost 8 bases and 4 bases, there was a span of 8 bases. Germline CDR1 reads MNHNY; CDR2 reads SVGAGI (reference sequence). CDR3 length: 11 amino acids. The CDR3 sequence is CASAISYGYTF. The CDR3 DNA reads TGTGCCAGCGCAATCAGCTATGGCTACACCTTC.

Here the CDR3 reads CASSLETSRSGYTF. The CDR3 DNA follows: TGTGCCAGCAGCTTAGAGACATCCCGTTCGGGCTACACCTTC. The chain employs TRBV7-2 and TRBJ1-2; the D is unclear. V lost 1 base and J lost 8, with 14 bases in between. Germline lookup yields CDR1 SGHTA and CDR2 FQGNSA. CDR3 size: 14 residues.

This clone occurred a few times. The chain uses TRBV29-1 and TRBJ2-1; 7 bases fit TRBD2. Germline CDR1 and CDR2: SQVTM and ANQGSEA. The CDR3 has 12 amino acids. V lost 0 bases to trimming and J lost 10 bases; unmatched junction nucleotides: 3. CDR3 protein: CSVEETSWEQFF. DNA for the CDR3: TGCAGCGTTGAAGAGACTAGCTGGGAGCAGTTCTTC.

The chain has TRBV6-6 and TRBJ2-7, with 7 bases that match TRBD2. The germline V gene encodes CDR1 MNHNY and CDR2 SVGAGI (reference sequence). V shed 6 bases and J 0 bases; nucleotides not matched to a gene: 5. CDR3 length equals 14 residues. CDR3 DNA sequence: TGTGCCAGCAGGCAAGCGGGGAGCTCCTACGAGCAGTACTTC. Amino acids: CASRQAGSSYEQYF.

This clone was recorded only once. J is TRBJ2-7 and V is TRBV18; D remains unclear. The CDR3 runs 12 residues. V was shortened by 5 bases and J by 4 bases, with 9 bases between the two germline ends. The germline CDR1 and CDR2 sequences are KGHSH and LQKENI. The CDR3 reads CASSSEAYEQYF. In DNA, the CDR3 is TGTGCCAGCTCAAGCGAGGCTTACGAGCAGTACTTC.

This clone was seen a handful of times. The chain employs TRBV7-9 and TRBJ2-1; TRBD1 agrees at 7 bases. The CDR3 has 16 amino acids. Unmatched junction bases numbered 7, after V lost 3 bases and J lost 2 bases. Germline CDR1 and CDR2: SEHNR and FQNEAQ (reference sequence). The CDR3: CASSFKKQGPYNEQFF. As DNA, the CDR3 is TGTGCCAGCAGCTTTAAAAAACAGGGGCCCTACAATGAGCAGTTCTTC.

Here the CDR3 reads CAWSVPGNTEAFF. The DNA for the CDR3 is TGTGCCTGGAGTGTACCGGGGAACACTGAAGCTTTCTTT. The chain is built from TRBV30 and TRBJ1-1; D is uncertain. The CDR3 covers 13 residues. Germline V gene sequence: CDR1 GTSNPN, CDR2 SVGIG (reference sequence). The V gene lost 0 bases and the J gene lost 1 base, with 6 bases spanning the gap.

CDR3 sequence (DNA): TGTGCCAGCAGTTCCGGAGGGGTCAACGAGCAGTACTTC. It codes for CASSSGGVNEQYF. The chain couples TRBV6-6 to TRBJ2-7, with D maybe TRBD2 (6 bases). V dropped 4 bases and J dropped 5 bases, with 12 bases sitting between them. The germline V gene has CDR1 MNHNY and CDR2 SVGAGI (reference sequence). The CDR3 consists of 13 residues.

Here the CDR3 DNA reads TGTGCCACCAGCAGAGAGTGGGAGGACAGGACCCTCTCTGGAAACACCATATATTTT. Protein product: CATSREWEDRTLSGNTIYF. The V call is TRBV15, the J call TRBJ1-3; TRBD1 matches at 7 bases. Trimming cost V 0 bases and J 0 bases; bases outside gene matches: 11. The germline CDR1 and CDR2 sequences are LNHNV and YYDKDF (reference sequence). There are 19 residues in the CDR3.

The table lists this clone with a few counts. V and J are TRBV7-2 and TRBJ1-5, with 12 bases lining up with TRBD1. V lost 1 base to trimming and J lost 6 bases; unmatched junction nucleotides: 1. Germline V CDR1 and CDR2: SGHTA, FQGNSA. This CDR3 has 15 amino acids. CDR3 bases: TGTGCCAGCAGCTTAGGGGGACAGGGGGCTCAGCCCCAGCATTTT. Its translation: CASSLGGQGAQPQHF.

This rearrangement joins TRBV6-5 to TRBJ1-4, with a tentative D call TRBD1 (6 bases). Germline V gives CDR1 MNHEY, CDR2 SVGAGI. V was shortened by 8 bases and J by 11 bases, with 24 bases between the two germline ends. The CDR3 is made up of 15 amino acids. CDR3 sequence: CASERGGDSFKKLFF. The CDR3 DNA follows: TGTGCCAGCGAGCGAGGGGGGGATTCGTTTAAGAAACTGTTTTTT.

This chain connects TRBV23-1 to TRBJ2-7, with 12 positions matching TRBD1. TRBV23-1 is given ORF status, its function remaining uncertain. The CDR3 sequence is 14 residues long. Unmatched junction bases numbered 6, after V lost 6 bases and J lost 6 bases. CDR3 nucleotides: TGCGCCAGCAGGATGGGACAGGGGGCGGCCGAGCAGTACTTC. Its translation is CASRMGQGAAEQYF.

The rearrangement uses TRBV7-6 and TRBJ2-1, with a possible D match to TRBD2 (6 bases). The CDR3 has 15 amino acids. V lost 7 bases and J lost 6, with 19 bases in between. In germline, CDR1 is SGHVS, CDR2 FNYEAQ. This chain's CDR3 is CASTRSGTALNEQFF. The CDR3 DNA follows: TGTGCCAGCACCAGATCGGGGACTGCCCTCAATGAGCAGTTCTTC.

In this sample, this clone turned up a few times. This rearrangement joins TRBV10-3 to TRBJ1-6; TRBD1 might be the D (5 bases). Trimming left V 6 bases short and J 7 bases short, with 10 bases between. The CDR3 runs 13 residues. Looked up from germline, CDR1 is ENHRY and CDR2 is SYGVKD. For the CDR3, the DNA is TGTGCCATCAGGGTAGGGGCCAATTCACCCCTCCACTTT. Translated: CAIRVGANSPLHF.